The next 7 T cell receptor beta chains were all read from a single sample in a study of blood T cell repertoires in COVID-19. Generated by immunoSEQ multiplex PCR, the TCRdb table keeps only in-frame clones and is missing some. Of over 150,000 clones in the sample, about 88% were seen once. The specimen was peripheral blood. These receptors were collected from a man aged 50-59 years with COVID-19, enrolled during active disease.

The chain links TRBV7-8 to TRBJ2-7; D is perhaps TRBD1 (5 bases). The ends were cut back, 6 bases at V and 3 bases at J, with 15 bases in the middle. This CDR3 comprises 14 residues. From germline, CDR1 is SGHVS and CDR2 FQNEAQ. The CDR3 DNA sequence: TGTGCCAGCAGAGATTCGACAGCCAGCTACGAGCAGTACTTC. It codes for CASRDSTASYEQYF.

The gene calls are TRBV6-2 or TRBV6-3 and TRBJ2-5; 7 bases are shared with TRBD2. Looked up from germline, CDR1 is MNHEY and CDR2 is SVGEGT. Trimming cost V 6 bases and J 6 bases; bases outside gene matches: 7. The CDR3 has 13 amino acids. In nucleotides, the CDR3 is TGTGCCAGCAGACCTCGGGGGGTACAGACCCAGTACTTC. Encoded protein: CASRPRGVQTQYF.

V and J are TRBV28 and TRBJ1-1, with D possibly TRBD1 on 5 matching bases. The CDR3 length is 14 residues. The V end was cut by 3 bases, the J end by 0 bases, with 8 bases between. CDR1 and CDR2 from the germline V gene are MDHEN and SYDVKM. This CDR3 reads CASSFSGMNTEAFF. CDR3 nucleotide sequence: TGTGCCAGCAGTTTTTCAGGGATGAACACTGAAGCTTTCTTT.

CDR3 nucleotides: TGTGCCAGTAGTCAACCCGCAGGTGGGGCCAACGTCCTGACTTTC. As protein: CASSQPAGGANVLTF. V and J are TRBV19 and TRBJ2-6; D is unresolved. Germline assignment: CDR1 LNHDA and CDR2 SQIVND (reference sequence). Trimming left V 5 bases short and J 3 bases short, with 11 bases between. This CDR3 comprises 15 residues.

The V call is TRBV5-5, the J call TRBJ1-3, with D possibly matching TRBD1 (6 bases). The V end was cut by 2 bases, the J end by 4 bases, with 13 bases between. CDR1 is SGHKS and CDR2 is YYEKEE in the germline V gene (reference sequence). The CDR3 sequence is 15 residues long. Here the CDR3 reads CASSFRGGDGNTIYF. Here the CDR3 DNA reads TGTGCCAGCAGCTTCCGTGGGGGCGACGGAAACACCATATATTTT.

This chain joins TRBV7-8 and TRBJ1-6; 7 nucleotides match TRBD1. CDR1 SGHVS and CDR2 FQNEAQ come from the germline V gene. The CDR3 consists of 15 residues. Losses at the gene ends were 4 bases for V and 0 bases for J; bases not matched to a gene: 0. This CDR3 reads CASSYRGSYNSPLHF. The CDR3 nucleotides read TGTGCCAGCAGCTACAGGGGCTCCTATAATTCACCCCTCCACTTT. Full variable domain (outside the CDR3, taken from reference TRBV7-8 and TRBJ1-6): GAGVSQSPRYKVAKRGQDVALRCDPISGHVSLFWYQQALGQGPEFLTYFQNEAQLDKSGLPSDRFFAERPEGSVSTLKIQRTQQEDSAVYLCASSYRGSYNSPLHFGNGTRLTVT.

The gene calls are TRBV2 and TRBJ1-5; D is uncertain. This CDR3 comprises 14 residues. Germline CDR1 reads SNHLY; CDR2 reads FYNNEI. Between the trimmed V and J ends, which lost 2 bases and 0 bases, there was a span of 5 bases. CDR3 bases: TGTGCCAGCAGTGAATCTTATAGCAATCAGCCCCAGCATTTT. This encodes CASSESYSNQPQHF.